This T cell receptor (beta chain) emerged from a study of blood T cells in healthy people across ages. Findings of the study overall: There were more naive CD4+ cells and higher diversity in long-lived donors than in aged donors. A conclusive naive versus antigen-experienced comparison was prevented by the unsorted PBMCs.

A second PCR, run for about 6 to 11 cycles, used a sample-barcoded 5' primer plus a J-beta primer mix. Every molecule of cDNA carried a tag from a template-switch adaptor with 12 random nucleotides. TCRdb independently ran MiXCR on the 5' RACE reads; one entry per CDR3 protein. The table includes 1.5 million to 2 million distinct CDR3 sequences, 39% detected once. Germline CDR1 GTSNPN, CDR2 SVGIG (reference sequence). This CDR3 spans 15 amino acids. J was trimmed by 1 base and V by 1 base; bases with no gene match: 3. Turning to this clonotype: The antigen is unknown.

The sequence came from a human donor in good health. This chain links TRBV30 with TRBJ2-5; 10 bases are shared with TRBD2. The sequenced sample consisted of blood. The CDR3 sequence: CAWSELAGAQETQYF. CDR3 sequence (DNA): TGTGCCTGGAGTGAGCTAGCGGGGGCCCAAGAGACCCAGTACTTC.